This TCR beta chain emerged from a study of T-cell reconstitution after alpha-beta-depleted transplantation in children. This clonotype turned up a few times. Molecular barcoding with unique molecular identifiers was used for the TCRbeta library. TCRdb ran MiXCR on the PCR reads and lists one entry per CDR3 protein. The data hold 580,000 or so distinct CDR3 sequences, with under 25% observed a single time. The CDR3 length is 16 residues. The germline V and J ends were trimmed by 2 bases and 1 base, with 14 bases remaining between them. Germline assignment: CDR1 DFQATT and CDR2 SNEGSKA (reference sequence).

The clonotype was recovered from a boy under three years old who had a stem cell transplant for acute myeloid leukemia, so the T cells may come from the graft donor. The sequences come from PBMCs, mostly from graft donor cells, collected 360 days after TCRalphabeta/CD19-depleted stem cell transplant. The rearrangement links TRBV20-1 to TRBJ2-2, with D possibly TRBD1 on 6 matching bases. CDR3 coding DNA: TGCAGTGCTAGATTCACCGGGACAAAGAACACCGGGGAGCTGTTTTTT. Translation gives CSARFTGTKNTGELFF.